This T cell receptor (beta chain) comes out of a study of shared clonotypes between healthy human individuals. In the study overall: Participating donors consisted of two women and a few men aged 18 to 49.

Division of CD4+ cells produced a CD45RA+ naive subset and a CD45RA-negative memory subset. The table came from immunoSEQ multiplex PCR; TCRdb's copy has only in-frame clones and leaves some out. The sample carries around 2.3 million clones, around 95% recorded once. The ends were cut back, 2 bases at V and 7 bases at J, with 14 bases in the middle. The germline CDR1 and CDR2 sequences are GTSNPN and SVGIG (reference sequence). This CDR3 contains 14 residues. The clonotype was recovered from a man younger than 30 in good health. Sequences were obtained from naive CD4+ T cells sorted from blood. Subset in this sample: CD45RA+ positively selected. This chain links TRBV30 with TRBJ1-4, with D perhaps matching TRBD1 (6 bases). In DNA, the CDR3 is TGTGCCTGGAGTTTGAAGGGGGGTACTGAAAAACTGTTTTTT. This gives the protein CAWSLKGGTEKLFF.